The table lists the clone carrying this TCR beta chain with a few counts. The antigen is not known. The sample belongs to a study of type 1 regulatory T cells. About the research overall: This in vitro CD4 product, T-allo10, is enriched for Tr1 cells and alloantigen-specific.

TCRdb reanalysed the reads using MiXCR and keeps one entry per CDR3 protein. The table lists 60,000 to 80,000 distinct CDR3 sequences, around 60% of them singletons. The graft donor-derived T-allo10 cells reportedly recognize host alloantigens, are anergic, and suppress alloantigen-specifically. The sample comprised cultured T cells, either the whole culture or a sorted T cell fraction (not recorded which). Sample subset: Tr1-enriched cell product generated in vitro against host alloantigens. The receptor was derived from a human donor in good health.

CDR3 nucleotides: TGCGCCAGCAGCCCCTTCGCTAGCAGCACCTACAATGAGCAGTTCTTC. This encodes CASSPFASSTYNEQFF. The chain carries TRBV4-1 and TRBJ2-1, with a weak D call TRBD2 (5 bases). CDR1 and CDR2 (germline): MGHRA, YSYEKL. V was clipped by 4 bases and J by 2 bases, with 15 bases between them. CDR3 length equals 16 residues.